Detailed here is one T cell receptor beta chain. The source of the sample is a study of control samples from healthy donors and cancer patients. Method: immunoSEQ multiplex PCR; TCRdb's copy keeps in-frame clones and lacks some. The data show 150,000 or so clones, with about 94% seen just once and 4.1% held by the top ten. Germline-derived CDR1 and CDR2 are SGHTA and FQGNSA. The CDR3 runs 16 residues. The V end was cut by 1 base, the J end by 2 bases, with 14 bases between. The chain carries TRBV7-2 and TRBJ1-2, with no clear D. The receptor was derived from a woman aged 55-75 years in good health. The sample consisted of blood. CDR3 sequence: CASSLEGSQVNYGYTF. For the CDR3, the DNA is TGTGCCAGCAGCTTAGAGGGCAGCCAAGTCAACTATGGCTACACCTTC.